The 15 T cell receptor beta chains below come from one sample, sequenced in a study of control samples from healthy donors and cancer patients. Sequenced by immunoSEQ multiplex PCR; TCRdb stores in-frame clones only, minus some. The sample lists about 180,000 clones, 75% to 95% occurring once. The source material was blood. All receptors come from a woman between 40 and 55 years old in good health.

This sequence joins TRBV5-4 and TRBJ2-3, with D hard to call. This CDR3 contains 13 residues. Germline CDR1 reads SGHNT; CDR2 reads YYREEE (reference sequence). With 5 bases removed from V and 1 base from J, the gap between germline ends came to 8 bases. Here the CDR3 reads CASSVWGTDTQYF. The CDR3 DNA reads TGTGCCAGCAGTGTCTGGGGCACAGATACGCAGTATTTT.

The genes are TRBV12-5 and TRBJ2-7; 8 nucleotides line up with TRBD2. The length of the CDR3 is 14 residues. The V gene's germline CDR1 is LGHNT and CDR2 FRNRAP. The J segment lost 4 bases and the V segment lost 4 bases, leaving 6 bases of the junction unmatched. Written as DNA, the CDR3 is TGTGCTAGTGGTTCGGGGGGGATCCCTTACGAGCAGTACTTC. This codes for CASGSGGIPYEQYF.

V and J are TRBV10-3 and TRBJ2-7; D gene ambiguous. This CDR3 spans 15 amino acids. CDR1 and CDR2 (germline): ENHRY, SYGVKD. Between the trimmed V and J ends, which lost 4 bases and 6 bases, there was a span of 19 bases. The CDR3 loop is CAISVQDPRTGEQYF. The CDR3 DNA sequence: TGTGCCATCAGTGTCCAGGACCCTAGGACCGGCGAGCAGTACTTC.

This chain connects TRBV5-4 to TRBJ1-1; no clear D gene. Germline values: CDR1 SGHNT, CDR2 YYREEE (reference sequence). Trimming cost V 1 base and J 8 bases, with 12 bases left between them. CDR3 length: 13 amino acids. This CDR3 reads CASSLSGSAEAFF. In DNA, the CDR3 is TGTGCCAGCAGCTTGTCTGGGTCAGCCGAAGCTTTCTTT.

The V and J genes are TRBV27 and TRBJ2-4; D possibly corresponds to TRBD2 (5 bases). The CDR3 is 14 residues long. Per the germline V gene, CDR1 is MNHEY and CDR2 is SMNVEV (reference sequence). Between the trimmed V and J ends, which lost 6 bases and 0 bases, there was a span of 9 bases. CDR3 nucleotide sequence: TGTGCCAGCAGACCCCGGGGAGCCAAAAACATTCAGTACTTC. Protein sequence: CASRPRGAKNIQYF.

This clone was found once. V gene TRBV7-9 combines with J gene TRBJ2-7, with D unclear. Trimming stripped 1 base from V and 10 bases from J, with 11 bases between. The germline V gene has CDR1 SEHNR and CDR2 FQNEAQ (reference sequence). The CDR3 sequence is 12 residues long. In DNA, the CDR3 is TGTGCCAGCAGCTTAGAGCCGACCGGTCAGTACTTC. Translated, it gives CASSLEPTGQYF.

The V and J genes are TRBV7-8 and TRBJ1-4; D is ambiguous. Germline assignment: CDR1 SGHVS and CDR2 FQNEAQ. This CDR3 spans 13 amino acids. Trimming cost V 2 bases and J 7 bases, with 8 bases left between them. CDR3 in amino acids: CASSLRGGEKLFF. In DNA, the CDR3 is TGTGCCAGCAGCTTACGGGGTGGTGAAAAACTGTTTTTT.

The gene calls are TRBV5-1 and TRBJ2-5; D remains ambiguous. The germline V and J ends were trimmed by 4 bases and 5 bases, with 12 bases remaining between them. Per germline, CDR1 SGHRS and CDR2 YFSETQ. This CDR3 has 13 residues. In DNA form, the CDR3 reads TGCGCCAGCAGCCGGGTCCTCGGGGAGACCCAGTACTTC. Its protein is CASSRVLGETQYF.

This clone was seen only a few times. The genes are TRBV19 and TRBJ1-4; TRBD1 matches at 11 bases. The V gene end was trimmed by 3 bases and the J gene end by 5 bases; junction bases not matched to a gene: 5. This CDR3 region has 16 residues. Germline V gene sequence: CDR1 LNHDA, CDR2 SQIVND (reference sequence). CDR3 amino acids: CASSMGQGVRNEKLFF. The CDR3 DNA follows: TGTGCCAGTAGTATGGGACAGGGGGTTCGGAATGAAAAACTGTTTTTT.

This clone has only one observation. V is TRBV7-8 and J is TRBJ1-2, with 7 positions matching TRBD1. The V and J ends lost 4 bases and 4 bases, in that order; junction bases with no gene match: 12. The CDR3 spans 16 residues. Germline V gene data show CDR1 as SGHVS and CDR2 as FQNEAQ. The CDR3 spells CASSSTRQGLGYGYTF. The CDR3 DNA is TGTGCCAGCAGCTCAACAAGACAGGGTTTAGGCTATGGCTACACCTTC.

The rearrangement links TRBV6-5 to TRBJ2-5; no firm D call. Germline CDR1 is MNHEY and CDR2 is SVGAGI. V was trimmed by 7 bases and J by 5 bases, leaving 14 bases between them. CDR3 length: 13 amino acids. As DNA, the CDR3 is TGTGCCAGCACCCATTATAGGGTGGAGACCCAGTACTTC. Translating gives CASTHYRVETQYF.

The chain carries TRBV5-5 and TRBJ2-3; 15 bases line up with TRBD2. Germline values: CDR1 SGHKS, CDR2 YYEKEE (reference sequence). J was trimmed by 5 bases and V by 3 bases; bases with no gene match: 1. The CDR3 has 15 amino acids. CDR3 sequence reads: CASSSGLAGGDTQYF. DNA for the CDR3: TGTGCCAGCAGCTCGGGACTAGCGGGGGGAGATACGCAGTATTTT. Complete variable domain (other parts from reference TRBV5-5 and TRBJ2-3): DAGVTQSPTHLIKTRGQQVTLRCSPISGHKSVSWYQQVLGQGPQFIFQYYEKEERGRGNFPDRFSARQFPNYSSELNVNALLLGDSALYLCASSSGLAGGDTQYFGPGTRLTVL.

V is TRBV9 and J is TRBJ1-1, with D possibly matching TRBD1 (5 bases). Germline V gene data show CDR1 as SGDLS and CDR2 as YYNGEE. V shed 4 bases and J shed 3 bases, with 13 bases lying between them. This CDR3 has 14 amino acids. CDR3 sequence (DNA): TGTGCCAGCAGCCTATGGGACCGAGACACTGAAGCTTTCTTT. Amino acid sequence: CASSLWDRDTEAFF.

The chain links TRBV7-2 to TRBJ1-5; no definite D call. The V end lost 2 bases, the J end lost 0 bases, and 5 bases lay between the germline ends. Germline CDR1 is SGHTA and CDR2 is FQGNSA. This CDR3 comprises 14 residues. The CDR3 loop reads CASSLKYSNQPQHF. CDR3 in DNA: TGTGCCAGCAGCTTAAAGTATAGCAATCAGCCCCAGCATTTT.

The chain couples TRBV11-2 to TRBJ2-1; 10 bases fit TRBD2. CDR1 is SGHAT and CDR2 is FQNNGV in the germline V gene. This CDR3 is built from 16 residues. V dropped 4 bases and J dropped 3; count of bases not matched to a gene: 6. CDR3 region: CASSSRGLAVYNEQFF. As DNA, the CDR3 is TGTGCCAGCAGCTCCCGCGGACTAGCGGTCTACAATGAGCAGTTCTTC.